Below, 20 T cell receptor beta chains from the same sample are listed, as sequenced in a study. TCRdb passed the 5' RACE reads through MiXCR, listing each CDR3 protein once. Here the sample spans roughly 560 distinct CDR3 sequences, around 13% being singletons. Sequences were obtained from total memory T cells from blood PBMCs. Documented subset: transitional memory CD4+ T cells. The receptors here all came from a female donor with HIV.

The V gene is TRBV7-9, the J gene TRBJ2-3, with D tentatively TRBD1 (5 bases). V was clipped by 1 base and J by 3 bases, with 11 bases between them. Germline CDR1 and CDR2: SEHNR and FQNEAQ (reference sequence). The CDR3 extends over 15 amino acids. The CDR3 sequence: CASSLGQGETDTQYF. For the CDR3, the DNA is TGTGCCAGCAGCTTAGGGCAGGGTGAAACAGATACGCAGTATTTT.

The chain joins TRBV10-1 to TRBJ2-3; 7 bases are a match to TRBD2. Unmatched junction bases numbered 13, after V lost 2 bases and J lost 2 bases. Germline V gene sequence: CDR1 WNHNN, CDR2 SYGVQD (reference sequence). This CDR3 comprises 18 residues. The CDR3 nucleotides read TGCGCCAGCAGTGAGCGTTCTTTTGGAAGCGGGAACACAGATACGCAGTATTTT. This codes for CASSERSFGSGNTDTQYF.

Only a few counts were recorded for this clonotype. The rearrangement links TRBV7-9 to TRBJ1-2; D possibly corresponds to TRBD1 (6 bases). The germline V gene encodes CDR1 SEHNR and CDR2 FQNEAQ (reference sequence). This CDR3 has 15 amino acids. V gave up 4 bases and J gave up 7 bases, with 19 bases separating them. CDR3 DNA: TGTGCCAGCAGCTCCGCCCGCGAGGCAGGGGTTGGCTACACCTTC. It encodes CASSSAREAGVGYTF.

V usage is TRBV4-1 and J usage is TRBJ1-1; D not certain. CDR1 and CDR2 (germline): MGHRA, YSYEKL. This CDR3 contains 15 residues. The V end was cut by 5 bases, the J end by 0 bases, with 13 bases between. CDR3 in amino acids: CASSAFVIMNTEAFF. The CDR3 bases are TGCGCCAGCAGCGCGTTTGTAATCATGAACACTGAAGCTTTCTTT.

The chain has TRBV10-1 and TRBJ1-4; no clear D. The CDR3 has 15 amino acids. V lost 2 bases, J lost 7 bases, and 14 bases lay in between. Germline V lookup: CDR1 WNHNN, CDR2 SYGVQD (reference sequence). The DNA for the CDR3 is TGCGCCAGCAGTGAGGTCGCGGGGAAGACTGAAAAACTGTTTTTT. Its protein is CASSEVAGKTEKLFF.

This chain links TRBV4-1 with TRBJ2-4; D is unclear. V was cut by 8 bases and J by 5 bases, with 16 bases left in between. Looked up from germline, CDR1 is MGHRA and CDR2 is YSYEKL. The length of the CDR3 is 14 residues. The CDR3 DNA follows: TGCGCCAGCTCCCCTTTACCTGGGGAAAACATTCAGTACTTC. Protein: CASSPLPGENIQYF.

V is TRBV7-2 and J is TRBJ2-7; no clear D. CDR1 is SGHTA, CDR2 FQGNSA, per germline. V lost 1 base to trimming and J lost 5 bases, with 6 bases between them. CDR3 length: 12 amino acids. CDR3 in amino acids: CASSLGTDEQYV. The CDR3 region has the DNA TGTGCCAGCAGCTTAGGGACGGACGAGCAGTACGTC.

This clonotype was counted between two and nine times. The chain's CDR3 is CASSLTGEETQYF. The CDR3 DNA follows: TGTGCCAGCAGCTTAACAGGCGAAGAGACCCAGTACTTC. V is TRBV5-6 and J is TRBJ2-5, with D perhaps TRBD1 (5 bases). With 2 bases removed from V and 3 bases from J, the gap between germline ends came to 8 bases. CDR3 size: 13 residues. The germline gives CDR1 SGHDT, CDR2 YYEEEE.

The chain is built from TRBV5-1 and TRBJ2-3, with D perhaps TRBD2 (5 bases). Trimming left V 1 base short and J 0 bases short, with 12 bases between. This CDR3 is 16 amino acids long. Germline V lookup: CDR1 SGHRS, CDR2 YFSETQ. CDR3 DNA: TGCGCCAGCAGCTTGAATGGGAGAACTAGCACAGATACGCAGTATTTT. Amino acid sequence: CASSLNGRTSTDTQYF.

The chain employs TRBV2 and TRBJ2-2; either TRBD1 or TRBD2 may fit D (5 bases each). The CDR3 spans 16 residues. Trimming cost V 6 bases and J 6 bases, with 20 bases left between them. CDR1 and CDR2 from the germline V gene are SNHLY and FYNNEI. The CDR3 nucleotides read TGTGCCAGCAGCCCTACAGATTTCGGGACGGCCGGGGAGCTGTTTTTT. Translating it yields CASSPTDFGTAGELFF.

On this clonotype: This may be a read error, as it is one base from a much larger clone. The chain combines TRBV24-1 with TRBJ1-5, with 11 bases aligning to TRBD1. Germline V gene lookup returns CDR1 KGHDR and CDR2 SFDVKD. The CDR3 runs to 16 residues. V dropped 4 bases and J dropped 3; count of bases not matched to a gene: 4. CDR3 nucleotides: TGTGCCACCAGTGACTCGGACAGGGGGCACAATCAGCCCCAGCATTTT. Translated, it gives CATSDSDRGHNQPQHF.

V usage is TRBV6-5 and J usage is TRBJ2-7; maybe TRBD2 (6 bases). The CDR3 covers 16 residues. CDR1 is MNHEY, CDR2 SVGAGI, per germline. Trimming took off 0 bases at V and 3 bases at J, with 15 bases between the two ends. In DNA, the CDR3 is TGTGCCAGCAGTTACTCATGCGGGAAACTATACTACGAGCAGTACGTC. As protein: CASSYSCGKLYYEQYV.

This clonotype was recorded a few times. V is TRBV21-1 and J is TRBJ2-7; TRBD2, the table's D call, was not compared with the DNA. TRBV21-1 is noted as a pseudogene. The CDR3 has 15 residues. Written as DNA, the CDR3 is TGTGCCAGCAGACGATTACTCGGGGGAGTCTACGAGCAGTACTTC. It specifies CASRRLLGGVYEQYF.

This rearrangement joins TRBV15 to TRBJ1-6; D is perhaps TRBD1 (6 bases). The germline V gene has CDR1 LNHNV and CDR2 YYDKDF (reference sequence). V was clipped by 2 bases and J by 9 bases, with 17 bases between them. This CDR3 has 16 amino acids. The CDR3 DNA is TGTGCCACCAGCAGAAATCAGGCAGGGGCTAGTTCACCCCTCCACTTT. Translating it yields CATSRNQAGASSPLHF.

This clonotype was counted a few times. This rearrangement joins TRBV24-1 to TRBJ1-1, with 7 bases identical to TRBD1. The CDR3 sequence is 13 residues long. Germline-derived CDR1 and CDR2 are KGHDR and SFDVKD. The V and J ends lost 9 bases and 1 base, in that order; junction bases with no gene match: 4. The CDR3 DNA reads TGTGCCACCCGGACAGGATGGAACACTGAAGCTTTCTTT. Protein sequence: CATRTGWNTEAFF.

In this sample, this clonotype turned up a few times. This chain joins TRBV30 and TRBJ2-6, with D maybe TRBD2 (6 bases). CDR3 size: 15 residues. The V gene lost 0 bases and the J gene lost 4 bases, with 10 bases spanning the gap. Germline V CDR1 and CDR2: GTSNPN, SVGIG (reference sequence). In DNA form, the CDR3 reads TGTGCCTGGAGTGTAGGAGGGGCCGGGGCCAACGTCCTGACTTTC. Protein: CAWSVGGAGANVLTF.

This clonotype was seen more than once but under ten times. The chain couples TRBV19 to TRBJ2-3; D possibly corresponds to TRBD2 (6 bases). With 6 bases removed from V and 8 bases from J, the gap between germline ends came to 12 bases. The CDR3 totals 12 residues. Germline CDR1 is LNHDA and CDR2 is SQIVND (reference sequence). CDR3 bases: TGTGCCAGTAGAACTAGCTTGGCTACGCAGTATTTT. The encoded protein is CASRTSLATQYF.

This clonotype was recorded a few times. The V gene is TRBV20-1, the J gene TRBJ2-7; 7 nucleotides align to TRBD1. Germline loops: CDR1 DFQATT, CDR2 SNEGSKA (reference sequence). V trimming: 0 bases; J trimming: 3 bases; junction bases outside the gene matches: 11. This CDR3 is built from 16 residues. The CDR3 loop is CSARDWGRQGSYEQYF. The DNA of the CDR3 is TGCAGTGCTAGAGATTGGGGAAGACAGGGAAGCTACGAGCAGTACTTC.

The chain links TRBV30 to TRBJ2-2; no clear D gene. This CDR3 has 13 residues. Germline-derived CDR1 and CDR2 are GTSNPN and SVGIG (reference sequence). Trimming stripped 0 bases from V and 4 bases from J, with 6 bases between. The CDR3 region is CAWSVQITGELFF. The DNA for the CDR3 is TGTGCCTGGAGTGTTCAAATCACCGGGGAGCTGTTTTTT.

This clonotype was detected only a few times. The chain combines TRBV7-6 with TRBJ2-2, with D possibly called TRBD1 or TRBD2 (6 bases each). Germline V gene sequence: CDR1 SGHVS, CDR2 FNYEAQ. V was cut by 2 bases and J by 3 bases, with 13 bases left in between. The CDR3 length is 16 residues. CDR3 DNA sequence: TGTGCCAGCAGCTTAAAGAGGGGGGAGTACACCGGGGAGCTGTTTTTT. As protein: CASSLKRGEYTGELFF.